This T cell receptor (beta chain) was observed in a study of cytomegalovirus exposure and HLA in healthy donors. General study findings and limits: A later analysis linked a missense DCLRE1C variant to TCR beta V- and J-gene trimming. Earlier analysis looked at TCR beta V segments, and most were productive about 90% or about 30% of the time. The likely origin of a cluster of highly shared sequence variants was a sequencing artifact.

As concerns this clone: Its antigen is unidentified.

This CDR3 is 11 amino acids long. The V gene's germline CDR1 is SGHAT and CDR2 FQNNGV. V shed 5 bases and J shed 3 bases, with 4 bases lying between them. Amplification used 60 Vbeta primers and 13 Jbeta primers. Method: immunoSEQ multiplex PCR; TCRdb's copy keeps in-frame clones and lacks some. The sample has approximately 190,000 clones; 65% to 85% are singletons. The chain joins TRBV11-2 to TRBJ2-5; no definite D call. This TCR came from a man over 45 in good health and CMV-seronegative. Material for sequencing was PBMCs. The CDR3 DNA sequence: TGTGCCAGCAGCCTAAAAGAGACCCAGTACTTC. This gives the protein CASSLKETQYF.